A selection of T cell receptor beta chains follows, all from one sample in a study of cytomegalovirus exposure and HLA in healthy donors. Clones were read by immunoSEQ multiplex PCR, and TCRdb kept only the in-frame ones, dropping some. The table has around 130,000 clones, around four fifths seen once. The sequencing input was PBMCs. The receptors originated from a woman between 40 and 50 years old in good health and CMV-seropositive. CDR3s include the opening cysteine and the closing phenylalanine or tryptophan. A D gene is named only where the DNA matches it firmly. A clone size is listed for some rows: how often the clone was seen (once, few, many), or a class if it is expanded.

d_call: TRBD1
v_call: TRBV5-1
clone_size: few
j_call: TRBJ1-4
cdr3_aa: CASSLRQGALTPESEKLFF
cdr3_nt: TGCGCCAGCAGCTTGAGACAGGGGGCCCTTACCCCCGAGAGTGAAAAACTGTTTTTT

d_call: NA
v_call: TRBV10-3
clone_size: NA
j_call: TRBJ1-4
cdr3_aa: CAISDHRVNNEKLFF
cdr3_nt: TGTGCCATCAGTGATCACAGGGTGAATAATGAAAAACTGTTTTTT

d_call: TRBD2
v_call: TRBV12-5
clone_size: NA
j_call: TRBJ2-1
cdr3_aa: CASGLVWREGRNEQFF
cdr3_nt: TGTGCTAGTGGTTTGGTATGGCGGGAGGGAAGGAATGAGCAGTTCTTC

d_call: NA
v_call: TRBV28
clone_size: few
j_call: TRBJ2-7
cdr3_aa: CASSRQDPLYEQYF
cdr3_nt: TGTGCCAGCAGTCGACAGGACCCCCTCTACGAGCAGTACTTC

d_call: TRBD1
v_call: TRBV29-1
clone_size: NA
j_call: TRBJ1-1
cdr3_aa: CSVTTGVEAFF
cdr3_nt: TGCAGCGTAACGACAGGGGTTGAAGCTTTCTTT

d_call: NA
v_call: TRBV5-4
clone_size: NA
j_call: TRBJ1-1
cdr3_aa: CASSLTRVSEAFF
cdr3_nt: TGTGCCAGCAGCTTGACGAGGGTATCTGAAGCTTTCTTT

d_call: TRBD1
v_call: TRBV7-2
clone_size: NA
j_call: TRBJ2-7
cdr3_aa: CASSLTGGVREQYF
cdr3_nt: TGTGCCAGCAGCTTAACAGGGGGAGTTCGCGAGCAGTACTTC

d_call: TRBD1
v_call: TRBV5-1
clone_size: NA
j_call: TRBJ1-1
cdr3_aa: CASSLAGTGNTEAFF
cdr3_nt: TGCGCCAGCAGCTTGGCCGGGACAGGGAACACTGAAGCTTTCTTT

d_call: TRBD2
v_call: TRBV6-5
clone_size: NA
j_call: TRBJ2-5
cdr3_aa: CASNLAGGRQETQYF
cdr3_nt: TGTGCCAGCAACCTAGCGGGGGGTCGACAAGAGACCCAGTACTTC

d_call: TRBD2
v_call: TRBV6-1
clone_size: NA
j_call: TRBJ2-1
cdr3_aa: CASSERGSGGANEQFF
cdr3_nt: TGTGCCAGCAGTGAAAGAGGGAGCGGGGGGGCCAATGAGCAGTTCTTC

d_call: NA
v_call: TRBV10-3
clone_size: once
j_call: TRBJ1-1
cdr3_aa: CASGLSGNAGTEAFF
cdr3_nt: TGTGCCAGCGGACTATCAGGGAATGCGGGGACTGAAGCTTTCTTT

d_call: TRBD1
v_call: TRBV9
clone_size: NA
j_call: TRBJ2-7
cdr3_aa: CASSASGTGGFEQYF
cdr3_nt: TGTGCCAGCAGCGCCTCAGGGACAGGGGGCTTTGAGCAGTACTTC

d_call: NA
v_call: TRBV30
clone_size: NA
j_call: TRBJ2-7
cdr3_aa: CAWSAGRSYEQYF
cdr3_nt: TGTGCCTGGAGTGCAGGGAGGTCCTACGAGCAGTACTTC

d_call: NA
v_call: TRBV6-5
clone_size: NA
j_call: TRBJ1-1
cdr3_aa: CASSYSGVGYTEAFF
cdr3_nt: TGTGCCAGCAGTTACAGCGGGGTCGGTTACACTGAAGCTTTCTTT

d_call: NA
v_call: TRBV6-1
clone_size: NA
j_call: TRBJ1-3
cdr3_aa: CASSDTVDSGNTIYF
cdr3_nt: TGTGCCAGCAGTGATACGGTTGACTCTGGAAACACCATATATTTT

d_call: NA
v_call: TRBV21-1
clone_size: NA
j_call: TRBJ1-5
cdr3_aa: CASSKGGQGRFGPQHF
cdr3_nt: TGTGCCAGCAGCAAGGGGGGACAGGGGCGATTTGGGCCCCAGCATTTT

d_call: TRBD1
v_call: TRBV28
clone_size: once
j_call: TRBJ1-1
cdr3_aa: CASSLFPRRGLDTEAFF
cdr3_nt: TGTGCCAGCAGTTTATTCCCTCGCAGGGGGCTAGACACTGAAGCTTTCTTT

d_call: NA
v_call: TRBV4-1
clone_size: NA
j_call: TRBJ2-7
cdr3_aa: CASSLGEGPGLEYF
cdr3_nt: TGCGCCAGCAGTCTAGGGGAAGGACCGGGCCTTGAGTACTTC

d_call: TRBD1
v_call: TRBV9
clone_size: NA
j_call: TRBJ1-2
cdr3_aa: CASSVGTGDYTF
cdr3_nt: TGTGCCAGCAGCGTAGGGACAGGGGACTACACCTTC

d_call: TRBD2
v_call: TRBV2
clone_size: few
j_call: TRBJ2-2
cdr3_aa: CASSPMTSGDTGELFF
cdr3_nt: TGTGCCAGCAGTCCGATGACTAGCGGAGACACCGGGGAGCTGTTTTTT

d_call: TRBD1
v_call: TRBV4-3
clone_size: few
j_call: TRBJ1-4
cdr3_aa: CASSHSGQGSEKLFF
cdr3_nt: TGCGCCAGCAGCCATTCTGGACAGGGTTCTGAAAAACTGTTTTTT

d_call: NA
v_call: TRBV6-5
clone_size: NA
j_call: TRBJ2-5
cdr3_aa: CASSYSDGRIGEQYF
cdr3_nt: TGTGCCAGCAGTTACTCGGATGGGAGAATTGGGGAGCAGTACTTC

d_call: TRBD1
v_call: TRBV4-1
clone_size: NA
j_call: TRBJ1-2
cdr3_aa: CASSSPGQGGGYTF
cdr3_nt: TGCGCCAGCAGCTCCCCGGGACAGGGGGGTGGCTACACCTTC

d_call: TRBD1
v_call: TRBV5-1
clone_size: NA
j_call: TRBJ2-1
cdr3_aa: CASSLSWTGEGNEQFF
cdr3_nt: TGCGCCAGCAGCTTGTCCTGGACAGGGGAAGGCAATGAGCAGTTCTTC

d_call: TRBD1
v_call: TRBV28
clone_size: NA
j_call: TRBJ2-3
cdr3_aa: CASSRQGFSTDTQYF
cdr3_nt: TGTGCCAGCAGCCGACAGGGGTTTAGCACAGATACGCAGTATTTT

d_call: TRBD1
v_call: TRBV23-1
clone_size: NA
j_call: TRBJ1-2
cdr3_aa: CASSQPRPFQGQGPNYGYTF
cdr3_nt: TGCGCCAGCAGTCAACCCCGCCCGTTTCAAGGACAGGGCCCTAACTATGGCTACACCTTC

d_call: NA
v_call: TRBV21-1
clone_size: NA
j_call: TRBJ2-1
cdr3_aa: CASSTPTSGTYNEQFF
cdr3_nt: TGTGCCAGCAGCACGCCGACTAGCGGGACTTACAATGAGCAGTTCTTC